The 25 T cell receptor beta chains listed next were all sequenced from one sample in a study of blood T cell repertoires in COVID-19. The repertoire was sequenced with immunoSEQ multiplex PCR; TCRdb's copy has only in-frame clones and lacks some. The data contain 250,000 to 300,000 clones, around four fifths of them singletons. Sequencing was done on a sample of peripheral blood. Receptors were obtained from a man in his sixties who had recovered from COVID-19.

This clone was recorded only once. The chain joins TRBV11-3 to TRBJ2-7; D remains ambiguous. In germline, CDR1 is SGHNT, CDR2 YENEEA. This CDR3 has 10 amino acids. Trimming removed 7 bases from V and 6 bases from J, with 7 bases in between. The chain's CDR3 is CASNPGEQYF. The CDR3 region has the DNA TGTGCCAGCAATCCCGGCGAGCAGTACTTC.

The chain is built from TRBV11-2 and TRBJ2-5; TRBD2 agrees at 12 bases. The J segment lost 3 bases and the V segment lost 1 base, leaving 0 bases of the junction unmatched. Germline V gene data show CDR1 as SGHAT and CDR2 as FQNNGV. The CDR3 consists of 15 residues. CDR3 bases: TGTGCCAGCAGCTTAGGACTAGCGGGAGAAGAGACCCAGTACTTC. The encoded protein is CASSLGLAGEETQYF.

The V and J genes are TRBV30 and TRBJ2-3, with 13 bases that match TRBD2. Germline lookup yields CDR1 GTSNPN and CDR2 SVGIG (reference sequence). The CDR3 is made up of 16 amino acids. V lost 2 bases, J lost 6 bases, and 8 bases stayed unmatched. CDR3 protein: CAWSTWTSGSVDTQYF. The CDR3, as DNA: TGTGCCTGGAGTACATGGACTAGCGGGAGTGTTGATACGCAGTATTTT.

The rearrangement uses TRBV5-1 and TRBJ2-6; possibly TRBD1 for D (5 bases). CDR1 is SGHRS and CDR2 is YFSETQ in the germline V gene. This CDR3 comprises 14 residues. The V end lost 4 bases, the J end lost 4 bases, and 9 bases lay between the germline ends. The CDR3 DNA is TGCGCCAGCAGCCCAGGGAACGGGGCCAACGTCCTGACTTTC. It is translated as CASSPGNGANVLTF.

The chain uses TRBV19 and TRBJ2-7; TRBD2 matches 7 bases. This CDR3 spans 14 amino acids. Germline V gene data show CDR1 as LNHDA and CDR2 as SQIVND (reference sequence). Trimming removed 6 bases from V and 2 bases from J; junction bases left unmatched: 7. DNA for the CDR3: TGTGCCAGTAGGGCTAGCGGCCAGACCTACGAGCAGTACTTC. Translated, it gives CASRASGQTYEQYF.

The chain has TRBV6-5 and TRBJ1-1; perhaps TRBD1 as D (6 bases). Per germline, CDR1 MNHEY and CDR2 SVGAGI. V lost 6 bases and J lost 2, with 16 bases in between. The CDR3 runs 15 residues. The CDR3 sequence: CASRPKGGGNTEAFF. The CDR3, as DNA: TGTGCCAGCAGGCCAAAGGGAGGGGGTAACACTGAAGCTTTCTTT.

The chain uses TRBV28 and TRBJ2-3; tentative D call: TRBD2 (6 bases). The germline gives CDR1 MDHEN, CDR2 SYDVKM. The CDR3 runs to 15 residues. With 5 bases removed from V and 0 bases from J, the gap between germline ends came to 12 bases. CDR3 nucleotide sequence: TGTGCCAGCAGTCCCGGGCGGGGTAGCACAGATACGCAGTATTTT. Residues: CASSPGRGSTDTQYF.

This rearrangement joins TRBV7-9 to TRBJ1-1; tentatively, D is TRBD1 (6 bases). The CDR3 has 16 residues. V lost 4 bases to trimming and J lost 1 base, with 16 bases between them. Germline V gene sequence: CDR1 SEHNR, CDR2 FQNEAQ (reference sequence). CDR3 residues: CASSSPPGGPNTEAFF. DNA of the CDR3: TGTGCCAGCAGCTCCCCCCCGGGGGGCCCGAACACTGAAGCTTTCTTT.

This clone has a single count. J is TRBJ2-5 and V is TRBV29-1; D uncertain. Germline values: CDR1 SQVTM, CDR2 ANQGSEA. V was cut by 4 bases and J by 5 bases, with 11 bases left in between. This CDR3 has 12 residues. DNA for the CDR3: TGCAGCGTTGGGCTAGTTTATGAGACCCAGTACTTC. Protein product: CSVGLVYETQYF.

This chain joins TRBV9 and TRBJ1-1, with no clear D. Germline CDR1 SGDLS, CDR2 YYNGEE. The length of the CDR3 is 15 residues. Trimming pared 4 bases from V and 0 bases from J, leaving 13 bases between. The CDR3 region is CASSPRSLLNTEAFF. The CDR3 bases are TGTGCCAGCAGCCCCCGGTCTCTCCTGAACACTGAAGCTTTCTTT.

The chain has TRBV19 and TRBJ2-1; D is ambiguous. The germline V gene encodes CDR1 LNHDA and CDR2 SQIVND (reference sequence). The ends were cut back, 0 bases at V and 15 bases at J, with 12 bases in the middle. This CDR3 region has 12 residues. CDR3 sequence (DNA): TGTGCCAGTAGTATAGAAGCCATCCCCTTGTTCTTC. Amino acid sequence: CASSIEAIPLFF.

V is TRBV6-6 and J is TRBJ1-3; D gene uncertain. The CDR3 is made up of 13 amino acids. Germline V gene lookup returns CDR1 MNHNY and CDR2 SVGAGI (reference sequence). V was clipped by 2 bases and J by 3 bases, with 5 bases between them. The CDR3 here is CASSYEDGNTIYF. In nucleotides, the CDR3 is TGTGCCAGCAGTTACGAGGATGGAAACACCATATATTTT.

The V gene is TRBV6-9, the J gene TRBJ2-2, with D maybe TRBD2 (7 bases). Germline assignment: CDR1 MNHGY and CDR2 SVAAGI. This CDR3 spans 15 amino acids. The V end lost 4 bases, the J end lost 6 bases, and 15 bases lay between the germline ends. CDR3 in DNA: TGTGCCAGCAGTTCCCGGACGGGGGGCGCCGGGGAGCTGTTTTTT. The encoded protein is CASSSRTGGAGELFF.

In DNA form, the CDR3 reads TGTGCCAGCAGCCTCCCGGCGGGATCGGATTATGGCTACACCTTC. Translation gives CASSLPAGSDYGYTF. The V and J genes are TRBV28 and TRBJ1-2; D gene unclear. The CDR3 consists of 15 residues. Germline lookup yields CDR1 MDHEN and CDR2 SYDVKM. Trimming pared 6 bases from V and 5 bases from J, leaving 19 bases between.

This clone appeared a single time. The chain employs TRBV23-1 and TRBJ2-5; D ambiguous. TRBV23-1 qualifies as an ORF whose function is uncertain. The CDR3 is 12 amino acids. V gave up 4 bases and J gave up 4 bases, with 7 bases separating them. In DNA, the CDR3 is TGCGCCAGCAGTCTCCGTTCAGAGACCCAGTACTTC. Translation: CASSLRSETQYF.

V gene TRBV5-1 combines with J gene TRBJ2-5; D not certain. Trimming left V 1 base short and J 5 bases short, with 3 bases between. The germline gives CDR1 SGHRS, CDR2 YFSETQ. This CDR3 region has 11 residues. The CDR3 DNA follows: TGCGCCAGCAGCTTGCAGGAGACCCAGTACTTC. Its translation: CASSLQETQYF.

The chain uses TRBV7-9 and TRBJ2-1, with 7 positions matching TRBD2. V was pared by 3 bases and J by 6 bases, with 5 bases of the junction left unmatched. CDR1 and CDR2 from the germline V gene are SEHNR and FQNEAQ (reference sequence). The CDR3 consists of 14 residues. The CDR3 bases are TGTGCCAGCAGCTTTCGACTAGCTATCAATGAGCAGTTCTTC. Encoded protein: CASSFRLAINEQFF.

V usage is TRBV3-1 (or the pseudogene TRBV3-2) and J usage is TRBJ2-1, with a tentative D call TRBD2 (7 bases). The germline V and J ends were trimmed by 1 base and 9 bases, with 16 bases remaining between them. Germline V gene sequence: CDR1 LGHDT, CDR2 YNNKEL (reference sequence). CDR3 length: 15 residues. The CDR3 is CASSQGPGGAGEQFF. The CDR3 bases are TGTGCCAGCAGCCAAGGTCCTGGGGGGGCCGGTGAGCAGTTCTTC.

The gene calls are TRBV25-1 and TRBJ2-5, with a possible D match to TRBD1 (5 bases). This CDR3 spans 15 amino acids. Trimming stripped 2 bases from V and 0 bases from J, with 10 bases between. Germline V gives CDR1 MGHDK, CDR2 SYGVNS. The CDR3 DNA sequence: TGTGCCAGCAGTGAAGTAACAGGATACCAAGAGACCCAGTACTTC. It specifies CASSEVTGYQETQYF.

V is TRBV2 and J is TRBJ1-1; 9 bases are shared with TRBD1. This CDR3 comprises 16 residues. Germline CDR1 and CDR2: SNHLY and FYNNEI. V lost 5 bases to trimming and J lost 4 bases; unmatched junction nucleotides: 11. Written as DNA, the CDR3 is TGTGCCAGCAGTCAGGACAGGGGCCGCGGGGGCACTGAAGCTTTCTTT. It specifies CASSQDRGRGGTEAFF.

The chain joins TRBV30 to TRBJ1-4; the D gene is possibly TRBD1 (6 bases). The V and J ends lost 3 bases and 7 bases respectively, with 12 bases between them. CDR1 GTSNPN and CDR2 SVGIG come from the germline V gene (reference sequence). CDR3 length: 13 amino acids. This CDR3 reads CAWRTQGTEKLFF. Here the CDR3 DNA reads TGTGCCTGGAGGACTCAGGGGACTGAAAAACTGTTTTTT.

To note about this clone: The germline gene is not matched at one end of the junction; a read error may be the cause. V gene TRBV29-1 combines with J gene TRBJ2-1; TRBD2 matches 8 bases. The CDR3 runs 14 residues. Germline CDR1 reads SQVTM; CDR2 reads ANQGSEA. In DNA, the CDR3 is TGCAGCGTCGAAGGGCTGAGCGGGGGACGGCCCCAGTTCTTC. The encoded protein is CSVEGLSGGRPQFF.

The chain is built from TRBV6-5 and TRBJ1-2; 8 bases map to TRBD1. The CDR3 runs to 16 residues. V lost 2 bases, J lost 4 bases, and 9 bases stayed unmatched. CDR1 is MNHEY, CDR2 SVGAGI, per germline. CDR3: CASSYQRDRPGYGYTF. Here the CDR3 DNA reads TGTGCCAGCAGTTACCAGAGGGACAGGCCGGGCTATGGCTACACCTTC.

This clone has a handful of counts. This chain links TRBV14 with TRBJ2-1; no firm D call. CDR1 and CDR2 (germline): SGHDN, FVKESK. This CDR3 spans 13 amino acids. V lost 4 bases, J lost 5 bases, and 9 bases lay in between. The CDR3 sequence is CASSPGAHNEQFF. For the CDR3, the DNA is TGTGCCAGCAGCCCCGGAGCCCACAATGAGCAGTTCTTC. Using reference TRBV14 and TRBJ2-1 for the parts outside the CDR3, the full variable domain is EAGVTQFPSHSVIEKGQTVTLRCDPISGHDNLYWYRRVMGKEIKFLLHFVKESKQDESGMPNNRFLAERTGGTYSTLKVQPAELEDSGVYFCASSPGAHNEQFFGPGTRLTVL.

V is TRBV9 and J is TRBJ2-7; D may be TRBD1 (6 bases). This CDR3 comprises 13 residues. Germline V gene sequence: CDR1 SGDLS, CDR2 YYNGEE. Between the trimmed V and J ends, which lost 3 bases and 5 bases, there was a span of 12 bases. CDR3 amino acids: CASSAPGVHEQYF. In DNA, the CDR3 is TGTGCCAGCAGCGCCCCAGGGGTTCACGAGCAGTACTTC.